What follows describes a single T cell receptor (beta chain). V was pared by 2 bases and J by 8 bases, with 1 base of the junction left unmatched. The CDR3 consists of 14 residues. Germline V CDR1 and CDR2: SGHVS, FNYEAQ. This entry comes from a study of T cell responses to AZD1222 COVID-19 vaccine. Measured with immunoSEQ multiplex PCR; TCRdb has only the in-frame clones, and not every one. The repertoire holds roughly 79,000 clones, with roughly 80% as singletons. The material was peripheral blood, obtained on day 0 of AZD1222 vaccination. The genes are TRBV7-6 and TRBJ2-1; 12 bases are shared with TRBD2. The receptor was derived from an adult in good health. CDR3 region: CASSLRTSGDEQFF. In nucleotides, the CDR3 is TGTGCCAGCAGCTTAAGGACTAGCGGGGATGAGCAGTTCTTC.